The present TCR beta chain was sequenced within a study of cytomegalovirus exposure and HLA in healthy donors. PCR was performed using 60 Vbeta and 13 Jbeta primers. Assay used: immunoSEQ multiplex PCR; TCRdb lists only in-frame clones, some missing. There are under 200,000 clones in the sample; roughly four fifths occur only once, and over 1.1% lies in the top ten. The ends were cut back, 0 bases at V and 7 bases at J, with 13 bases in the middle. This CDR3 spans 15 amino acids. Germline assignment: CDR1 SGHDT and CDR2 YYEEEE. This clone was recorded a few times. The chain is built from TRBV5-6 and TRBJ1-4, with D perhaps matching TRBD1 (5 bases). The TCR sequence derives from a man aged 18 to 35 in good health and CMV-seronegative. The sequenced sample consisted of PBMCs. CDR3 sequence: CASSLASGLGEKLFF. The CDR3 DNA sequence: TGTGCCAGCAGCTTGGCGTCAGGGTTAGGTGAAAAACTGTTTTTT.